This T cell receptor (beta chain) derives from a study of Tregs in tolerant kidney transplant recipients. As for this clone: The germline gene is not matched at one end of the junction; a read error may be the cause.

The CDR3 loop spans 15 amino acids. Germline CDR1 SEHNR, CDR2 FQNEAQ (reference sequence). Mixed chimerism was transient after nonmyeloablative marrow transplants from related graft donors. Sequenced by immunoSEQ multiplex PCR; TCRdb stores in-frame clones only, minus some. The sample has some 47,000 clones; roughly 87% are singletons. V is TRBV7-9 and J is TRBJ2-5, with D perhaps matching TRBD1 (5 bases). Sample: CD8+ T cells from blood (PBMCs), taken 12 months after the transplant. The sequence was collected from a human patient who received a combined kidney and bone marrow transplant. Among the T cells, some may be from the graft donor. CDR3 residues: CASRLGAHFQETQYF. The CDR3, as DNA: TGTGCCAGCAGATTAGGGGCGCACTTCCAAGAGACCCAGTACTTC.